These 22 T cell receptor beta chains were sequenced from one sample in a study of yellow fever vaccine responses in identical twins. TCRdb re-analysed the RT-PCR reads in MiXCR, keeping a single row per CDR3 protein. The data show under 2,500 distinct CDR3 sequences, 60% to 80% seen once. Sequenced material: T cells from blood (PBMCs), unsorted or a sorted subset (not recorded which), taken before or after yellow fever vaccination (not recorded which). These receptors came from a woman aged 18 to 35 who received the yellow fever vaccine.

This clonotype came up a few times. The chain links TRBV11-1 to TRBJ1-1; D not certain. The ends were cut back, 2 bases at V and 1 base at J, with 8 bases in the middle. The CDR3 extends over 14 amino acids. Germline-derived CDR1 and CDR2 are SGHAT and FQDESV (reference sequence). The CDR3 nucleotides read TGTGCCAGCAGCTTATTCCCAACGAACACTGAAGCTTTCTTT. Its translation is CASSLFPTNTEAFF.

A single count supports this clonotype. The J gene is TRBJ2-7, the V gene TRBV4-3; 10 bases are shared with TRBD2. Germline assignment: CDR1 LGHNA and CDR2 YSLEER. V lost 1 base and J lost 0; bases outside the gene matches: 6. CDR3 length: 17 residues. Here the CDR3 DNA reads TGCGCCAGCAGCCAAGGCCATCTAGCGGGAGACTCCTACGAGCAGTACTTC. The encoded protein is CASSQGHLAGDSYEQYF.

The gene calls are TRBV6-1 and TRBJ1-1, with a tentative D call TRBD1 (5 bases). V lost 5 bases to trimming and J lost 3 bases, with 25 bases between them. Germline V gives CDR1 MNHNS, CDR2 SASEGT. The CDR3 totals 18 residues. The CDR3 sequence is CASSPQVMLFGGYTEAFF. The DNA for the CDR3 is TGTGCCAGCAGTCCCCAGGTGATGCTTTTTGGGGGATACACTGAAGCTTTCTTT.

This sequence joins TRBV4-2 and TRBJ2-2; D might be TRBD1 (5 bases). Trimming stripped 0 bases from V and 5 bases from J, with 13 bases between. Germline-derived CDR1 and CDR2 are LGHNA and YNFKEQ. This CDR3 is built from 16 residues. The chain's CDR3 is CASSQDHDRGTGELFF. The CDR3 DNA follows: TGTGCCAGCAGCCAAGATCATGACAGAGGAACCGGGGAGCTGTTTTTT.

The CDR3 coding sequence is TGTGCCAGCAGTTTATTGGTATACCGCCCCAATGAGCAGTTCTTC. Residues: CASSLLVYRPNEQFF. The chain joins TRBV27 to TRBJ2-1; D not resolved. The CDR3 runs to 15 residues. The V end was cut by 1 base, the J end by 6 bases, with 13 bases between. Germline V gives CDR1 MNHEY, CDR2 SMNVEV (reference sequence).

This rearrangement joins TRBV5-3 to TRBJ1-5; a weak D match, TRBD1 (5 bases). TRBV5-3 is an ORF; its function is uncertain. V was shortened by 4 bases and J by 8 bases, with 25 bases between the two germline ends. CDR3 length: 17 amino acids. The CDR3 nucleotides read TGTGCCAGAAGCCCGTACCTCGGGACTCCTCCGGTTGAGCCCCAGCATTTT. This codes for CARSPYLGTPPVEPQHF.

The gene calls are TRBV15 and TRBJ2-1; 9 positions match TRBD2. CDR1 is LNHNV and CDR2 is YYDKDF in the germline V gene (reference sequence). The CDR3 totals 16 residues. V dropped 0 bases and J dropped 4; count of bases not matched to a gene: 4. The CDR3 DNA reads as TGTGCCACCAGCAGAGATATGACTAGCGGTTACAATGAGCAGTTCTTC. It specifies CATSRDMTSGYNEQFF.

The CDR3 coding sequence is TGCGCCAGCAGCCCGGGACTAGCGGGGGCCTACGAGCAGTACTTC. As protein: CASSPGLAGAYEQYF. The chain joins TRBV4-3 to TRBJ2-7, with 14 positions matching TRBD2. CDR3 length: 15 amino acids. CDR1 is LGHNA, CDR2 YSLEER, per germline. The V and J ends lost 4 bases and 2 bases, in that order; junction bases with no gene match: 1.

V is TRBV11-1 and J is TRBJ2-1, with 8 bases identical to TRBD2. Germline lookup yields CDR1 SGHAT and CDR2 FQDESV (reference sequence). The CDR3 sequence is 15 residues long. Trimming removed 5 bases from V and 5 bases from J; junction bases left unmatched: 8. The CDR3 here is CASSAGGGVNNEQFF. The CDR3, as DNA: TGTGCCAGCAGCGCGGGAGGAGGGGTTAACAATGAGCAGTTCTTC.

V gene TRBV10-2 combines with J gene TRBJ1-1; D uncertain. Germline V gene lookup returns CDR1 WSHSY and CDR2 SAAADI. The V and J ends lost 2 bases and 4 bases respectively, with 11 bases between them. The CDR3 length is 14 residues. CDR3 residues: CASSEDDTSTEAFF. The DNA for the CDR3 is TGCGCCAGCAGTGAGGACGACACTTCCACTGAAGCTTTCTTT.

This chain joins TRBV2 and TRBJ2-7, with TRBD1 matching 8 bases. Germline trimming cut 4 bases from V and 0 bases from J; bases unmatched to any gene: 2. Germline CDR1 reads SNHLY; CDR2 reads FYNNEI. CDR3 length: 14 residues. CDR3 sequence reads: CASSGQGSSYEQYF. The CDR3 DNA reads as TGTGCCAGCAGTGGACAGGGGAGCTCCTACGAGCAGTACTTC.

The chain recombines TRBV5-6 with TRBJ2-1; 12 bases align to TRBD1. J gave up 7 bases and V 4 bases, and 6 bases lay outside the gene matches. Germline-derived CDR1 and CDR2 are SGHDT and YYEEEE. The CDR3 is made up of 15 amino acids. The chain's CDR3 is CASSLGTGGWNEQFF. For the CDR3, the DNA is TGTGCCAGCAGCCTAGGGACAGGGGGCTGGAATGAGCAGTTCTTC.

The chain's CDR3 is CATEDGLAGPYNEQFF. The CDR3 DNA reads as TGTGCCACCGAGGACGGACTAGCGGGCCCCTACAATGAGCAGTTCTTC. This chain joins TRBV13 and TRBJ2-1; 11 nucleotides align to TRBD2. CDR3 size: 16 residues. J gave up 2 bases and V 10 bases, and 10 bases lay outside the gene matches. Germline CDR1 is PRHDT and CDR2 is FYEKMQ (reference sequence).

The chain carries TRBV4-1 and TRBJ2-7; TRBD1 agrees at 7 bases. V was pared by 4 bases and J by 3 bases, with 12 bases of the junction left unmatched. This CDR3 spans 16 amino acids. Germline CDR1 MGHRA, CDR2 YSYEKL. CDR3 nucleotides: TGCGCCAGCAGCCCCAGACAGGGCTTGGTCGGCTACGAGCAGTACTTC. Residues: CASSPRQGLVGYEQYF.

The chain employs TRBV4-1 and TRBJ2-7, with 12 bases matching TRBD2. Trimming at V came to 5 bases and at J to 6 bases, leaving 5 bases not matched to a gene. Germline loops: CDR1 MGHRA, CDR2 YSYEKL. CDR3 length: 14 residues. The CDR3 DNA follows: TGCGCCAGCAGCGGACTAGCGGGGCAGGTCGAGCAGTACTTC. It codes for CASSGLAGQVEQYF.

This chain's CDR3 is CASSQEGGANYGYTF. The CDR3 nucleotides read TGCGCCAGCAGCCAAGAAGGGGGTGCTAACTATGGCTACACCTTC. The chain uses TRBV4-1 and TRBJ1-2; D possibly corresponds to TRBD1 (6 bases). The CDR3 runs to 15 residues. The V end lost 0 bases, the J end lost 0 bases, and 8 bases lay between the germline ends. Germline CDR1 and CDR2: MGHRA and YSYEKL.

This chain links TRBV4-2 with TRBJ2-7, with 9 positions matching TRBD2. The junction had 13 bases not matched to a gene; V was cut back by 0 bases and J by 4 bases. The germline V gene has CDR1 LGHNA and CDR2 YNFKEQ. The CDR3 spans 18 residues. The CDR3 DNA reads TGTGCCAGCAGCCAAGATGGGCTAGCGGGATTGGGTTTGTACGAGCAGTACTTC. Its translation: CASSQDGLAGLGLYEQYF.

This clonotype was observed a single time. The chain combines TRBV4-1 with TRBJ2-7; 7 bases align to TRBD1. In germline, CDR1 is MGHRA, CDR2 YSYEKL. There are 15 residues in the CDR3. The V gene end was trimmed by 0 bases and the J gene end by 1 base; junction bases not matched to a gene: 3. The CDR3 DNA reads TGCGCCAGCAGCCAAGAAGACAGGGTTTCCTACGAGCAGTACTTC. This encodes CASSQEDRVSYEQYF.

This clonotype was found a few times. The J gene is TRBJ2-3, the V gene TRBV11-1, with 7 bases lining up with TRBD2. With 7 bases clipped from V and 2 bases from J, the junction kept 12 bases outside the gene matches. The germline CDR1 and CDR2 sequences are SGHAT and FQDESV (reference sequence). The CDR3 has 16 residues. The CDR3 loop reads CASTERTRGLTDTQYF. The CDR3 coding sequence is TGTGCCAGCACCGAGCGGACTAGGGGACTCACAGATACGCAGTATTTT.

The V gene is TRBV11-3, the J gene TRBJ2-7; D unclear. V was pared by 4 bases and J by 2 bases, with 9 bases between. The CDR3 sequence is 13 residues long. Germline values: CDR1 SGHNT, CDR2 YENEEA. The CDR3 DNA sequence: TGTGCCAGCAGCTCGGCAGGTGCCTACGAGCAGTACTTC. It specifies CASSSAGAYEQYF.

DNA for the CDR3: TGTGCCAGCAGCACAGCCCCGGAGGATACGCAGTATTTT. Its protein is CASSTAPEDTQYF. The chain is built from TRBV6-2 or TRBV6-3 and TRBJ2-3; D remains ambiguous. The CDR3 is 13 residues long. The V and J ends lost 6 bases and 6 bases respectively, with 13 bases between them. Germline values: CDR1 MNHEY, CDR2 SVGEGT.

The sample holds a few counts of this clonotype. The CDR3 DNA is TGTGCCAGCAGTTACTCGTTGGGGTACAATGAGCAGTTCTTC. It translates to CASSYSLGYNEQFF. The V and J genes are TRBV6-2 or TRBV6-3 and TRBJ2-1; D not certain. The CDR3 contains 14 residues. Trimming took 0 bases from V and 4 from J, leaving 7 bases between them. Looked up from germline, CDR1 is MNHEY and CDR2 is SVGEGT.